This T cell receptor (beta chain) was sequenced in a study of blood T cells in healthy people across ages. Using a J-beta primer mix together with a sample-barcoded 5' primer, a second PCR was run for roughly 6 to 12 cycles. One entry per CDR3 protein, called by TCRdb with MiXCR from the 5' RACE reads. The sample has about 800,000 distinct CDR3 sequences, about 25% seen once. Separately, the same data were catalogued under a study of T cells of mothers and their children. That study adds: The entire RNA extract went into cDNA synthesis at about 1.4 ug per 15 ul. The overlap seen between related mothers and children slightly exceeded that of unrelated pairs, though not significantly. Detection of persistent microchimeric T cell clones did not occur.

This receptor was taken from a boy between 10 and 17 years old in good health. Sequencing was done on a sample of blood.

CDR3 amino acids: CASSLVGGYSNQPQHF. CDR3 bases: TGTGCCAGCAGTTTAGTGGGCGGCTATAGCAATCAGCCCCAGCATTTT. The chain joins TRBV27 to TRBJ1-5; D remains unclear. The CDR3 has 16 amino acids. The germline gives CDR1 MNHEY, CDR2 SMNVEV (reference sequence). Trimming removed 2 bases at V and 0 bases at J, with 11 bases between.